This is a list of T cell receptor beta chains from one sample in a study of T cell repertoires in cytomegalovirus infection. Their antigens are not known. TCRdb reanalysed the reads using MiXCR and keeps one entry per CDR3 protein. Of 370,000 or so distinct CDR3 sequences in the sample, roughly 36% were seen once. This specimen was cultured PBMCs, taken from culture after CMV antigen stimulation. The receptors here all came from a human donor in good health (CMV status not recorded). Some clones in this sample may be carry-over from other donors' samples. Each CDR3 is given with its conserved first and last residue. A D gene is named only where the DNA matches it firmly. Expanded clones are given a class, and other clones once, few, many or no size at all.

v_call	clone_size	j_call	d_call	cdr3_aa	cdr3_nt
TRBV7-2	few	TRBJ2-6	-	CASITNPGASGANVLTF	TGTGCCAGCATCACAAACCCAGGGGCATCAGGGGCCAACGTCCTGACTTTC
TRBV7-2	many	TRBJ2-5	TRBD2	CASSQNSGSMETQYF	TGTGCCAGCAGTCAGAATAGCGGGAGCATGGAGACCCAGTACTTC
TRBV6-2/TRBV6-3	-	TRBJ2-1	-	CASRYDTYNEQFF	TGTGCCAGTAGATACGACACTTACAATGAGCAGTTCTTC
TRBV7-2	-	TRBJ2-5	-	CASSQGHEGTQYF	TGTGCCAGCAGCCAGGGTCATGAAGGGACCCAGTACTTC
TRBV5-4	-	TRBJ2-1	-	CASSQVGAERVGEQFF	TGTGCCAGCAGCCAAGTTGGGGCCGAAAGGGTGGGTGAGCAGTTCTTC
TRBV6-2/TRBV6-3	-	TRBJ1-5	TRBD1	CASSDPGQGQYQPQHF	TGTGCCAGCAGTGATCCGGGACAGGGGCAGTATCAGCCCCAGCATTTT
TRBV7-2	-	TRBJ2-5	TRBD2	CASSLELAGAETQYF	TGTGCCAGCAGCTTAGAACTAGCGGGAGCAGAGACCCAGTACTTC
TRBV6-6	few	TRBJ1-5	TRBD1	CASSYSATGGLNQPQHF	TGTGCCAGCAGTTACTCCGCCACAGGGGGCTTAAATCAGCCCCAGCATTTT
TRBV2	-	TRBJ2-5	TRBD1	CASSEDRDRGMTQYF	TGTGCCAGCAGTGAAGATCGGGACAGAGGGATGACCCAGTACTTC
TRBV6-6	few	TRBJ2-1	-	CASSYGAAGYNEQFF	TGTGCCAGCAGTTACGGGGCTGCAGGCTACAATGAGCAGTTCTTC
TRBV19	-	TRBJ1-1	TRBD1	CASRKRPGQGGTEAFF	TGTGCCAGTAGAAAACGCCCGGGACAGGGGGGAACTGAAGCTTTCTTT
TRBV11-2	-	TRBJ2-7	-	CASSFFSPTYEQYF	TGTGCCAGCAGCTTCTTTAGCCCGACCTACGAGCAGTACTTC
TRBV7-4	-	TRBJ2-5	-	CASSFWGREETQYF	TGTGCCAGCAGCTTTTGGGGGAGAGAAGAGACCCAGTACTTC
TRBV11-1	few	TRBJ2-1	TRBD1	CASSPRKDRGRNEQFF	TGTGCCAGCAGCCCGCGGAAGGACAGGGGGCGGAATGAGCAGTTCTTC
TRBV18	-	TRBJ1-3	TRBD1	CASSPRDRGNTIYF	TGTGCCAGCTCACCTCGGGACAGGGGAAACACCATATATTTT
TRBV6-2/TRBV6-3	-	TRBJ2-7	-	CASSPYGRYEQYF	TGTGCCAGCAGCCCCTACGGACGCTACGAGCAGTACTTC
TRBV6-4	-	TRBJ2-1	TRBD1	CASSRTGTGVDNEQFF	TGTGCCAGCAGTCGGACCGGGACAGGGGTCGACAATGAGCAGTTCTTC
TRBV5-1	-	TRBJ1-2	-	CASSPAGSSYGYTF	TGCGCCAGCAGCCCTGCAGGGTCTTCCTATGGCTACACCTTC
TRBV7-9	-	TRBJ1-1	-	CASSLDVGSNTEAFF	TGTGCCAGCAGCTTAGATGTCGGATCGAACACTGAAGCTTTCTTT
TRBV27	-	TRBJ2-3	TRBD2	CASSLLAGGVTDTQYF	TGTGCCAGCAGTTTACTAGCGGGAGGTGTTACAGATACGCAGTATTTT
TRBV7-9	-	TRBJ1-1	TRBD1	CASSPNRGQDTEAFF	TGTGCCAGCAGCCCTAACAGGGGGCAGGACACTGAAGCTTTCTTT
TRBV7-2	many	TRBJ1-1	TRBD1	CASSPGQGAAEAFF	TGTGCCAGCAGTCCCGGACAGGGGGCCGCTGAAGCTTTCTTT
TRBV12-3/TRBV12-4	-	TRBJ1-1	-	CASSSGTFNTEAFF	TGTGCCAGCAGCTCAGGGACATTTAACACTGAAGCTTTCTTT
TRBV25-1	-	TRBJ1-4	-	CASVSTGLEKLFF	TGTGCCAGCGTCTCTACAGGTTTGGAAAAACTGTTTTTT
TRBV14	few	TRBJ2-1	-	CASSQDRVGLLSYNEQFF	TGTGCCAGCAGCCAAGATAGGGTAGGCCTCCTTTCTTACAATGAGCAGTTCTTC
TRBV20-1	-	TRBJ2-1	TRBD2	CSARVPIGLAGHPVVHNEQFF	TGCAGTGCTAGAGTCCCTATCGGACTAGCGGGACACCCAGTCGTACACAATGAGCAGTTCTTC
TRBV20-1	few	TRBJ1-5	-	CSAKTRGFLKNQPQHF	TGCAGTGCGAAAACTAGGGGGTTTCTGAAAAATCAGCCCCAGCATTTT
TRBV7-2	many	TRBJ1-1	-	CASSLFESVNTEAFF	TGTGCCAGCAGCTTATTCGAGTCGGTGAACACTGAAGCTTTCTTT
TRBV18	-	TRBJ2-2	-	CASSPKDSAAGELFF	TGTGCCAGCTCACCTAAAGACAGTGCGGCCGGGGAGCTGTTTTTT
TRBV6-2/TRBV6-3	-	TRBJ1-2	-	CASSFHSGYTF	TGTGCCAGCAGTTTCCACAGCGGCTACACCTTC
TRBV7-9	few	TRBJ2-3	TRBD2	CASSLTSGRTASTDTQYF	TGTGCCAGCAGCTTGACTAGCGGGAGGACGGCTAGCACAGATACGCAGTATTTT
TRBV7-2	few	TRBJ1-2	TRBD1	CASSLDGGTGINYGYTF	TGTGCCAGCAGCTTAGACGGCGGGACAGGGATTAACTATGGCTACACCTTC
TRBV7-2	-	TRBJ2-7	-	CASSLLGGYEQYF	TGTGCCAGCAGCTTATTAGGGGGCTACGAGCAGTACTTC
TRBV7-2	few	TRBJ1-5	TRBD1	CASSPGQGRNQPQHF	TGTGCCAGCAGCCCGGGACAGGGCCGCAATCAGCCCCAGCATTTT
TRBV20-1	few	TRBJ2-3	TRBD2	CSAWTSVTDTQYF	TGCAGTGCTTGGACTAGCGTCACAGATACGCAGTATTTT
TRBV20-1	-	TRBJ1-6	TRBD1	CSASRQGDSPLHF	TGCAGTGCTAGTCGGCAGGGGGACTCACCCCTCCACTTT
TRBV2	few	TRBJ2-6	-	CASDGSGANVLTF	TGTGCCTCCGATGGCTCTGGGGCCAACGTCCTGACTTTC
TRBV5-6	once	TRBJ2-2	-	CASSLTGFTGELFF	TGTGCCAGCAGCTTGACAGGGTTCACCGGGGAGCTGTTTTTT
TRBV7-2	few	TRBJ1-5	TRBD1	CASSPGQGAYQPQHF	TGTGCCAGCAGCCCGGGACAGGGGGCCTACCAGCCCCAGCATTTT
TRBV24-1	-	TRBJ1-2	-	CATSDPGDIYGYTF	TGTGCCACCAGTGACCCAGGGGATATCTATGGCTACACCTTC
TRBV25-1	-	TRBJ2-5	TRBD2	CASSEGTSALVLETQYF	TGTGCCAGCAGTGAAGGAACTAGCGCGCTGGTTTTAGAGACCCAGTACTTC
TRBV5-4	few	TRBJ1-1	-	CASSFKGGMNTEAFF	TGTGCCAGCAGCTTTAAGGGAGGGATGAACACTGAAGCTTTCTTT